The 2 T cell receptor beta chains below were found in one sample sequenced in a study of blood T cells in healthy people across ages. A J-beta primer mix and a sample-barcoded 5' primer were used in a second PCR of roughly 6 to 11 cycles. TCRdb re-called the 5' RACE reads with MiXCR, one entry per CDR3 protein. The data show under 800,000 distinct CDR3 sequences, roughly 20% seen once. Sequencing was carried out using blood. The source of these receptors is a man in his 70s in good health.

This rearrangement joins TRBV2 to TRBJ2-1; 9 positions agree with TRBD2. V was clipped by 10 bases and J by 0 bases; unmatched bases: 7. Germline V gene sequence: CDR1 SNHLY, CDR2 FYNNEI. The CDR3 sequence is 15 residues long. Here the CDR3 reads CATQRREGSYNEQFF. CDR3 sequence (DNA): TGTGCCACCCAACGGCGGGAGGGCTCCTACAATGAGCAGTTCTTC.

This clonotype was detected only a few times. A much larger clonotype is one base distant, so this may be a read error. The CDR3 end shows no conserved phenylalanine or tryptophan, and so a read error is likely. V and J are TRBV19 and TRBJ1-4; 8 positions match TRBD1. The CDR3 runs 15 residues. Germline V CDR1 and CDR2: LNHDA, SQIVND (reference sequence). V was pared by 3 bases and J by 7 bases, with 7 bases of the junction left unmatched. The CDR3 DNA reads TGTGCCAGTAGTATTGCGGCAGGGGGCCTTGAAAAACTGTTTCTT. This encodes CASSIAAGGLEKLFL.